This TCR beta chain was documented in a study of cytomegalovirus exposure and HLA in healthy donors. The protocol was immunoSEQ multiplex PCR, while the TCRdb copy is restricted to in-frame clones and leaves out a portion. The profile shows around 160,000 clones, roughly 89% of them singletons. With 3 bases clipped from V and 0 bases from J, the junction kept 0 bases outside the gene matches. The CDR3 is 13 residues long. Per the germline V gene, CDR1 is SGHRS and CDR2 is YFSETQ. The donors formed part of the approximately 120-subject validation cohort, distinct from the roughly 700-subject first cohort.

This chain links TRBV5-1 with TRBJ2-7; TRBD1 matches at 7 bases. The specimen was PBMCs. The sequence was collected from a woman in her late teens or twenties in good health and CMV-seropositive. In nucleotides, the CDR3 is TGCGCCAGCAGCTGGGACAGCTCCTACGAGCAGTACTTC. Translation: CASSWDSSYEQYF.